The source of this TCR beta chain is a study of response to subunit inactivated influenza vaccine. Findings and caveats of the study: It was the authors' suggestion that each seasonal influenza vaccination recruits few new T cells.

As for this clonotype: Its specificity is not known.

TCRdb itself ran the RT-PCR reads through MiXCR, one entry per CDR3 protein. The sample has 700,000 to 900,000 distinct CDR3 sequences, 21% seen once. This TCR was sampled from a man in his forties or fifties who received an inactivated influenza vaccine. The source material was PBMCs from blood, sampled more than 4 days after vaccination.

The CDR3 DNA reads as TGCGCCAGCAGCCAAGGCTCGGTAGGGTCCTACGAGCAGTACTTC. The encoded protein is CASSQGSVGSYEQYF. The chain employs TRBV4-3 and TRBJ2-7, with D hard to call. The V end was cut by 1 base, the J end by 1 base, with 11 bases between. Germline loops: CDR1 LGHNA, CDR2 YSLEER. The CDR3 has 15 amino acids.